One and the same sample provided the 21 T cell receptor beta chains below, sequenced in a study of blood T cells in healthy people across ages. Through a sample-barcoded 5' primer and a J-beta primer mix, a second PCR was run for about 6 to 11 cycles. MiXCR, applied by TCRdb to the 5' RACE reads, yields one record per CDR3 protein. Found here are approximately 810,000 distinct CDR3 sequences, about 30% of them singletons; the top ten hold approximately 15%. Material for sequencing was blood. The receptors derive from a woman aged 80 or older in good health.

Concerning this clonotype itself: Possible read error: a much larger clone is one base away. This chain uses TRBV20-1 with TRBJ2-7; 8 bases map to TRBD2. The last part of the DNA fits TRBJ2-5 better; the J call may be wrong. Germline V gene data show CDR1 as DFQATT and CDR2 as SNEGSKA (reference sequence). This CDR3 has 15 amino acids. The CDR3 DNA follows: TGCAGTGCTAGGACTGGGACGGGGGGGCAGGAGACCCAGTACTTC. Residues: CSARTGTGGQETQYF.

This clonotype was observed many times. The rearrangement uses TRBV7-2 and TRBJ1-2; D may be TRBD1 (5 bases). The V end lost 7 bases, the J end lost 5 bases, and 11 bases lay between the germline ends. This CDR3 has 12 amino acids. Germline V lookup: CDR1 SGHTA, CDR2 FQGNSA. CDR3: CASKRQNYGYTF. In DNA form, the CDR3 reads TGTGCCAGCAAGAGACAGAATTATGGCTACACCTTC.

This clonotype was picked up a small number of times. V usage is TRBV7-6 and J usage is TRBJ1-4; perhaps TRBD1 as D (6 bases). Germline CDR1 is SGHVS and CDR2 is FNYEAQ. V was shortened by 2 bases and J by 10 bases, with 11 bases between the two germline ends. The CDR3 consists of 13 residues. The CDR3 protein is CASSLRTDRKLFF. CDR3 nucleotide sequence: TGTGCCAGCAGCTTAAGGACAGACAGAAAACTGTTTTTT. Based on the CDR3 plus reference TRBV7-6 and TRBJ1-4, the full variable domain is GAGVSQSPRYKVTKRGQDVALRCDPISGHVSLYWYRQALGQGPEFLTYFNYEAQQDKSGLPNDRFSAERPEGSISTLTIQRTEQRDSAMYRCASSLRTDRKLFFGSGTQLSVL.

The CDR3 region is CASMRGGETDTQYF. In DNA form, the CDR3 reads TGTGCCAGCATGAGGGGAGGGGAAACAGATACGCAGTATTTT. The V and J genes are TRBV4-2 and TRBJ2-3; TRBD2 matches at 7 bases. In germline, CDR1 is LGHNA, CDR2 YNFKEQ. J was trimmed by 3 bases and V by 7 bases; bases with no gene match: 7. The CDR3 has 14 amino acids.

The chain joins TRBV5-5 to TRBJ1-1; the D gene is possibly TRBD1 (5 bases). The V and J ends lost 0 bases and 8 bases respectively, with 11 bases between them. Germline-derived CDR1 and CDR2 are SGHKS and YYEKEE (reference sequence). The CDR3 has 13 residues. This CDR3 is CASSLGGYEEAFF. CDR3 nucleotide sequence: TGTGCCAGCAGCTTGGGGGGGTATGAGGAAGCTTTCTTT.

This clonotype was counted only a few times. The genes are TRBV7-2 and TRBJ1-5; D might be TRBD1 (6 bases). The germline V gene encodes CDR1 SGHTA and CDR2 FQGNSA. The CDR3 covers 16 residues. V was cut by 0 bases and J by 6 bases, with 15 bases left in between. CDR3 amino acids: CASSLAVGGGGQPQHF. The CDR3 nucleotides are TGTGCCAGCAGCTTAGCAGTAGGGGGTGGAGGTCAGCCCCAGCATTTT.

This clonotype was counted many times. V is TRBV27 and J is TRBJ2-7; a possible D gene is TRBD1 (5 bases). This CDR3 contains 17 residues. Germline values: CDR1 MNHEY, CDR2 SMNVEV (reference sequence). The ends were cut back, 2 bases at V and 5 bases at J, with 22 bases in the middle. The CDR3 loop reads CASSLGFQGLYNHEQYF. In DNA form, the CDR3 reads TGTGCCAGCAGTTTAGGCTTTCAGGGCCTCTATAACCACGAGCAGTACTTC.

This clonotype was detected ten times or more. The J gene is TRBJ2-4, the V gene TRBV27, with D tentatively TRBD2 (5 bases). The CDR3 is 12 amino acids. Trimming took 11 bases from V and 6 from J, leaving 14 bases between them. The germline CDR1 and CDR2 sequences are MNHEY and SMNVEV (reference sequence). CDR3 sequence (DNA): TGTGCCTCACAGTCTCTAGCAAACATTCAGTACTTC. Translation gives CASQSLANIQYF.

CDR3 region: CASSLAPGGSDEQYF. The CDR3 bases are TGTGCCAGCAGCTTAGCCCCAGGGGGCAGTGACGAGCAGTACTTC. The chain recombines TRBV7-9 with TRBJ2-5; TRBD1 matches 8 bases. The end of the DNA is better explained by TRBJ2-7, so the J call may be wrong. The CDR3 loop spans 15 amino acids. The germline V gene has CDR1 SEHNR and CDR2 FQNEAQ (reference sequence).

This clonotype has only a few counts. The rearrangement joins TRBV14 to TRBJ1-1, with D perhaps TRBD1 (5 bases). The V and J ends lost 2 bases and 4 bases respectively, with 11 bases between them. The CDR3 has 14 residues. CDR1 is SGHDN and CDR2 is FVKESK in the germline V gene. CDR3 loop: CASSQNFGGTEAFF. CDR3 DNA: TGTGCCAGCAGCCAAAATTTCGGGGGCACTGAAGCTTTCTTT.

The chain links TRBV14 to TRBJ2-1, with 7 bases lining up with TRBD1. Germline V lookup: CDR1 SGHDN, CDR2 FVKESK. Germline trimming cut 9 bases from V and 5 bases from J; bases unmatched to any gene: 10. This CDR3 region has 14 residues. The chain's CDR3 is CASNYGTEHNEQFF. The CDR3 DNA reads TGTGCCAGTAACTACGGGACAGAACACAATGAGCAGTTCTTC.

This clonotype came up many times. The chain uses TRBV5-5 and TRBJ2-1, with a tentative D call TRBD1 (6 bases). The germline V and J ends were trimmed by 0 bases and 6 bases, with 22 bases remaining between them. The CDR3 has 18 amino acids. The V gene's germline CDR1 is SGHKS and CDR2 YYEKEE (reference sequence). CDR3 protein: CASSLGGTPIGKFNEQFF. The CDR3, as DNA: TGTGCCAGCAGCTTGGGAGGGACACCGATAGGTAAATTCAATGAGCAGTTCTTC.

This clonotype was found many times. This rearrangement joins TRBV5-1 to TRBJ2-5; 8 bases fit TRBD2. This CDR3 region has 14 residues. V gave up 4 bases and J gave up 0 bases; unmatched junction bases: 2. CDR1 is SGHRS, CDR2 YFSETQ, per germline. The CDR3 here is CASSGGGYQETQYF. The CDR3 nucleotides are TGCGCCAGCAGCGGCGGGGGGTACCAAGAGACCCAGTACTTC.

This clonotype was detected ten times or more. DNA of the CDR3: TGTGCCAGCAGTTTAATCCGGCGGAGCTCCTACAATGAGCAGTTCTTC. This gives the protein CASSLIRRSSYNEQFF. V and J are TRBV28 and TRBJ2-1, with D unresolved. CDR3 length equals 16 residues. Trimming took off 2 bases at V and 0 bases at J, with 11 bases between the two ends. Germline V gene data show CDR1 as MDHEN and CDR2 as SYDVKM.

The chain uses TRBV7-2 and TRBJ2-3; D gene uncertain. Trimming removed 1 base from V and 4 bases from J, with 12 bases in between. The CDR3 consists of 15 residues. CDR1 and CDR2 (germline): SGHTA, FQGNSA. The CDR3 coding sequence is TGTGCCAGCAGCTTAGATCGGACCCCCCCAGATACGCAGTATTTT. Its protein product is CASSLDRTPPDTQYF.

In its sample, this clonotype was seen a few times. V is TRBV7-2 and J is TRBJ1-4, with a possible D match to TRBD1 (5 bases). The CDR3 is 15 residues long. Per germline, CDR1 SGHTA and CDR2 FQGNSA. Trimming removed 4 bases at V and 4 bases at J, with 13 bases between. Written as DNA, the CDR3 is TGTGCCAGCAGCTCCCGGGGGTTTGATAATGAAAAACTGTTTTTT. Protein: CASSSRGFDNEKLFF.

Note on this clonotype: An end of the junction does not agree with germline; a read error may underlie this. This chain connects TRBV13 to TRBJ1-5; D uncertain. The CDR3 consists of 14 residues. Germline CDR1 and CDR2: PRHDT and FYEKMQ (reference sequence). The CDR3 here is CASSLGPAAQPPHF. In nucleotides, the CDR3 is TGTGCCAGCAGCTTAGGCCCGGCCGCGCAGCCCCCGCATTTT.

This clonotype came up many times. This chain joins TRBV20-1 and TRBJ2-1, with TRBD2 matching over 11 bases. Per the germline V gene, CDR1 is DFQATT and CDR2 is SNEGSKA (reference sequence). With 5 bases clipped from V and 7 bases from J, the junction kept 10 bases outside the gene matches. CDR3 length: 15 amino acids. The CDR3: CSAPRLAGRANEQFF. CDR3 nucleotides: TGCAGTGCTCCCCGACTAGCGGGGCGCGCGAATGAGCAGTTCTTC.

The rearrangement links TRBV29-1 to TRBJ1-2; the D gene is possibly TRBD1 (6 bases). The CDR3 has 12 residues. V lost 5 bases, J lost 6 bases, and 13 bases lay in between. Germline lookup yields CDR1 SQVTM and CDR2 ANQGSEA. In nucleotides, the CDR3 is TGCAGCGTTTTACAGGGAGTTGATGGCTACACCTTC. Translation gives CSVLQGVDGYTF.

This clonotype has more than one count but fewer than ten. V gene TRBV12-3 or TRBV12-4 combines with J gene TRBJ2-3, with 7 bases that match TRBD1. CDR3 length: 15 amino acids. The J segment lost 11 bases and the V segment lost 2 bases, leaving 13 bases of the junction unmatched. The CDR3 DNA reads TGTGCCAGCAGTTTAATGACAGGGACGACAGATGTGCAGTATTTT. Translating gives CASSLMTGTTDVQYF.

A note on this clonotype: This could be a read error, since a much larger clone is one nucleotide away. The chain employs TRBV2 and TRBJ2-3; unclear D gene. The CDR3 length is 14 residues. Germline lookup yields CDR1 SNHLY and CDR2 FYNNEI. CDR3 amino acids: CASRLAETTATQYF. DNA of the CDR3: TGTGCCAGCAGGTTAGCCGAAACCACAGCTACGCAGTATTTT.